The rows below give T cell receptor beta chains drawn from one sample of a study of human T cells and chemical hapten exposure. One entry per CDR3 protein, called by TCRdb with MiXCR from the RACE reads. The sample holds about 190,000 distinct CDR3 sequences, about 25% seen once. The sequencing here drew on whole blood, taken in connection with sensitization to the hapten diphenylcyclopropenone (DPC). Receptor source: a woman aged 35 to 49 with alopecia areata. Some clones in this sample may be carry-over from other donors' samples. Both conserved end residues are part of each CDR3. D genes are given only for firm matches. Size values are once, few and many counts, or a class for expanded clones, and some rows have none.

CDR3aa: CASSLTGLRGETQYF
CDR3nt: TGTGCCAGCAGCCTCACGGGACTCAGAGGAGAGACCCAGTACTTC
abundance: few
j_gene: TRBJ2-5
d_gene: .
v_gene: TRBV5-5

CDR3aa: CSARDLGPGQLWDTQYF
CDR3nt: TGCAGTGCTAGAGATCTGGGTCCGGGACAGCTTTGGGATACGCAGTATTTT
abundance: few
j_gene: TRBJ2-3
d_gene: TRBD1
v_gene: TRBV20-1

CDR3aa: CSVQLVRAGELFF
CDR3nt: TGCAGCGTTCAATTGGTCCGCGCCGGGGAGCTGTTTTTT
abundance: .
j_gene: TRBJ2-2
d_gene: .
v_gene: TRBV29-1

CDR3aa: CASSLSAGANTGELFF
CDR3nt: TGTGCCAGCAGTTTGTCGGCGGGAGCGAACACCGGGGAGCTGTTTTTT
abundance: .
j_gene: TRBJ2-2
d_gene: TRBD2
v_gene: TRBV28

CDR3aa: CEPNEQYF
CDR3nt: TGTGAACCTAACGAGCAGTACTTC
abundance: .
j_gene: TRBJ2-7
d_gene: .
v_gene: TRBV6-5

CDR3aa: CATSRDSYEQYF
CDR3nt: TGTGCCACCAGCAGGGACAGCTACGAGCAGTACTTC
abundance: .
j_gene: TRBJ2-7
d_gene: .
v_gene: TRBV15

CDR3aa: CASSQEGGVADTQYF
CDR3nt: TGCGCCAGCAGCCAAGAGGGGGGGGTAGCAGATACGCAGTATTTT
abundance: few
j_gene: TRBJ2-3
d_gene: TRBD2
v_gene: TRBV4-1

CDR3aa: CASSPRWGQGTSGANVLTF
CDR3nt: TGTGCCAGCAGCCCAAGGTGGGGACAGGGTACCTCTGGGGCCAACGTCCTGACTTTC
abundance: once
j_gene: TRBJ2-6
d_gene: TRBD1
v_gene: TRBV7-2

CDR3aa: CASRASRRGKDTQYF
CDR3nt: TGTGCCAGCAGGGCAAGTAGGAGGGGGAAAGATACGCAGTATTTT
abundance: many
j_gene: TRBJ2-3
d_gene: .
v_gene: TRBV28

CDR3aa: CASSVRVSSYNEQFF
CDR3nt: TGTGCCAGCAGCGTCAGGGTAAGCTCCTACAATGAGCAGTTCTTC
abundance: .
j_gene: TRBJ2-1
d_gene: .
v_gene: TRBV9

CDR3aa: CATSGGGGYNEQFF
CDR3nt: TGTGCCACCAGCGGGGGGGGAGGTTACAATGAGCAGTTCTTC
abundance: .
j_gene: TRBJ2-1
d_gene: TRBD2
v_gene: TRBV15

CDR3aa: CASSQGGAVGAFF
CDR3nt: TGTGCCAGCAGCCAAGGAGGCGCGGTGGGAGCTTTCTTT
abundance: few
j_gene: TRBJ1-1
d_gene: .
v_gene: TRBV3-1

CDR3aa: CASSYPLAGGPLLKNIQYF
CDR3nt: TGTGCCAGCAGTTACCCCCTCGCGGGAGGGCCCCTGCTAAAAAACATTCAGTACTTC
abundance: .
j_gene: TRBJ2-4
d_gene: TRBD2
v_gene: TRBV6-2/TRBV6-3

CDR3aa: CASSLRGAGELFF
CDR3nt: TGTGCCAGCAGCCTCAGGGGGGCCGGGGAGCTGTTTTTT
abundance: .
j_gene: TRBJ2-2
d_gene: .
v_gene: TRBV12-3/TRBV12-4

CDR3aa: CAISGTGSYEQYF
CDR3nt: TGTGCCATCAGTGGGACCGGTTCATACGAGCAGTACTTC
abundance: .
j_gene: TRBJ2-7
d_gene: .
v_gene: TRBV10-3

CDR3aa: CASSLGQTNSPLHF
CDR3nt: TGTGCCAGCAGCCTTGGGCAGACTAATTCACCCCTCCACTTT
abundance: few
j_gene: TRBJ1-6
d_gene: .
v_gene: TRBV3-1

CDR3aa: CASSHPGTGKGLYF
CDR3nt: TGTGCCAGCAGCCACCCCGGCACAGGGAAGGGTCTGTACTTC
abundance: few
j_gene: TRBJ2-7
d_gene: .
v_gene: TRBV4-2

CDR3aa: CASARHNEQFF
CDR3nt: TGTGCCAGCGCGCGGCACAATGAGCAGTTCTTC
abundance: .
j_gene: TRBJ2-1
d_gene: .
v_gene: TRBV7-9

CDR3aa: CASSLDVAGGGYNEQFF
CDR3nt: TGTGCCAGCAGCTTGGACGTAGCGGGAGGGGGCTACAATGAGCAGTTCTTC
abundance: .
j_gene: TRBJ2-1
d_gene: TRBD2
v_gene: TRBV5-6

CDR3aa: CASSEVLSGSSEQFF
CDR3nt: TGTGCCAGCAGTGAGGTCCTCAGCGGGAGTTCGGAGCAGTTCTTC
abundance: .
j_gene: TRBJ2-1
d_gene: TRBD2
v_gene: TRBV25-1

CDR3aa: CASSLVGSSYNEQFF
CDR3nt: TGTGCCAGCAGCTTGGTTGGATCCTCCTACAATGAGCAGTTCTTC
abundance: few
j_gene: TRBJ2-1
d_gene: .
v_gene: TRBV7-3

CDR3aa: CASSYPTSQGAFF
CDR3nt: TGTGCCAGCAGTTATCCCACATCCCAGGGGGCCTTCTTC
abundance: .
j_gene: TRBJ2-1
d_gene: TRBD1
v_gene: TRBV6-2/TRBV6-3

CDR3aa: CASSTGQNTEAFF
CDR3nt: TGTGCCAGCAGTACCGGACAGAACACTGAAGCTTTCTTT
abundance: .
j_gene: TRBJ1-1
d_gene: .
v_gene: TRBV6-1

CDR3aa: CSARDAKDRGNTEAFF
CDR3nt: TGCAGTGCTAGAGACGCCAAGGACAGGGGTAACACTGAAGCTTTCTTT
abundance: few
j_gene: TRBJ1-1
d_gene: TRBD1
v_gene: TRBV20-1

CDR3aa: CSGRGSGDTEAFF
CDR3nt: TGCAGCGGGCGAGGTTCAGGGGACACTGAAGCTTTCTTT
abundance: few
j_gene: TRBJ1-1
d_gene: .
v_gene: TRBV29-1

CDR3aa: CASSRGTVSGNTIYF
CDR3nt: TGTGCCAGCAGCCGGGGGACAGTCTCTGGAAACACCATATATTTT
abundance: few
j_gene: TRBJ1-3
d_gene: TRBD1
v_gene: TRBV9

CDR3aa: CASSFWLAGLGELFF
CDR3nt: TGTGCCAGCAGTTTCTGGCTAGCGGGACTCGGGGAGCTGTTTTTT
abundance: .
j_gene: TRBJ2-2
d_gene: TRBD2
v_gene: TRBV27

CDR3aa: CASSWGGPPSYEQYF
CDR3nt: TGCGCCAGCAGCTGGGGAGGGCCTCCCTCCTACGAGCAGTACTTC
abundance: few
j_gene: TRBJ2-7
d_gene: TRBD2
v_gene: TRBV5-1

CDR3aa: CAWSALAGGTEQFF
CDR3nt: TGTGCCTGGAGTGCCCTAGCGGGAGGTACTGAGCAGTTCTTC
abundance: .
j_gene: TRBJ2-1
d_gene: TRBD2
v_gene: TRBV30

CDR3aa: CASSEGVPGEQFF
CDR3nt: TGTGCCAGCAGTGAGGGGGTGCCCGGGGAGCAGTTCTTC
abundance: .
j_gene: TRBJ2-1
d_gene: .
v_gene: TRBV6-1

CDR3aa: CASRVSGRGNEQFF
CDR3nt: TGTGCCAGCAGGGTTAGCGGGAGGGGGAATGAGCAGTTCTTC
abundance: few
j_gene: TRBJ2-1
d_gene: TRBD2
v_gene: TRBV6-2/TRBV6-3

CDR3aa: CASSLEEDTQYF
CDR3nt: TGCGCCAGCAGCTTGGAGGAAGATACGCAGTATTTT
abundance: few
j_gene: TRBJ2-3
d_gene: .
v_gene: TRBV5-1

CDR3aa: CASSLGGAAAEAFF
CDR3nt: TGTGCCAGCAGCTTAGGGGGGGCCGCAGCTGAAGCTTTCTTT
abundance: .
j_gene: TRBJ1-1
d_gene: .
v_gene: TRBV7-2

CDR3aa: CASSRYPGQGSYNEQFF
CDR3nt: TGTGCCAGCAGTCGCTACCCCGGACAGGGCTCCTACAATGAGCAGTTCTTC
abundance: .
j_gene: TRBJ2-1
d_gene: TRBD1
v_gene: TRBV28

CDR3aa: CSVNRYRGNLAGGYTDTQYF
CDR3nt: TGCAGCGTGAACAGGTACAGGGGGAACCTAGCGGGAGGCTACACAGATACGCAGTATTTT
abundance: .
j_gene: TRBJ2-3
d_gene: TRBD2
v_gene: TRBV29-1

CDR3aa: CASSVLTGRSEAKNIQYF
CDR3nt: TGTGCCAGCAGCGTGTTGACAGGGAGGAGCGAGGCCAAAAACATTCAGTACTTC
abundance: few
j_gene: TRBJ2-4
d_gene: .
v_gene: TRBV9

CDR3aa: CATSDSRGLYGYTF
CDR3nt: TGTGCCACCAGTGATTCCCGGGGGCTCTATGGCTACACCTTC
abundance: .
j_gene: TRBJ1-2
d_gene: .
v_gene: TRBV24-1

CDR3aa: CASNRDGGTGELFF
CDR3nt: TGTGCCAGCAACAGGGACGGTGGCACCGGGGAGCTGTTTTTT
abundance: .
j_gene: TRBJ2-2
d_gene: .
v_gene: TRBV2

CDR3aa: CASSLFTGNTGELFF
CDR3nt: TGTGCCAGCAGCTTGTTTACCGGGAACACCGGGGAGCTGTTTTTT
abundance: .
j_gene: TRBJ2-2
d_gene: .
v_gene: TRBV5-5

CDR3aa: CASSRRTERNTEAFF
CDR3nt: TGTGCCAGCAGCCGACGGACAGAAAGGAACACTGAAGCTTTCTTT
abundance: .
j_gene: TRBJ1-1
d_gene: .
v_gene: TRBV12-3/TRBV12-4

CDR3aa: CASSQGGTDPSYEQYF
CDR3nt: TGCGCCAGCAGCCAAGGTGGGACAGATCCCTCCTACGAGCAGTACTTC
abundance: .
j_gene: TRBJ2-7
d_gene: TRBD1
v_gene: TRBV4-3

CDR3aa: CASRVGQSIGNTIYF
CDR3nt: TGTGCCAGCAGGGTGGGACAGAGCATCGGAAACACCATATATTTT
abundance: .
j_gene: TRBJ1-3
d_gene: TRBD1
v_gene: TRBV12-3/TRBV12-4

CDR3aa: CSARVGGGYNEQFF
CDR3nt: TGCAGTGCTAGAGTTGGCGGGGGCTACAATGAGCAGTTCTTC
abundance: few
j_gene: TRBJ2-1
d_gene: TRBD2
v_gene: TRBV20-1

CDR3aa: CSATTGSSYNEQFF
CDR3nt: TGCAGCGCTACGACAGGGAGCTCCTACAATGAGCAGTTCTTC
abundance: few
j_gene: TRBJ2-1
d_gene: TRBD1
v_gene: TRBV29-1

CDR3aa: CASSQDDGNRGNSPLHF
CDR3nt: TGCGCCAGCAGCCAAGATGATGGGAACAGGGGGAATTCACCCCTCCACTTT
abundance: few
j_gene: TRBJ1-6
d_gene: TRBD1
v_gene: TRBV4-3

CDR3aa: CASSSAGTGIGGANVLTF
CDR3nt: TGTGCCAGCAGCTCAGCCGGGACAGGGATAGGTGGGGCCAACGTCCTGACTTTC
abundance: .
j_gene: TRBJ2-6
d_gene: TRBD1
v_gene: TRBV7-9

CDR3aa: CASSTGTGAEELFF
CDR3nt: TGTGCCAGCTCGACCGGGACAGGGGCGGAGGAACTGTTTTTT
abundance: few
j_gene: TRBJ1-4
d_gene: TRBD1
v_gene: TRBV18

CDR3aa: CAISPDDLSGANVLTF
CDR3nt: TGTGCCATCAGCCCCGACGACCTCTCTGGGGCCAACGTCCTGACTTTC
abundance: .
j_gene: TRBJ2-6
d_gene: .
v_gene: TRBV10-3

CDR3aa: CSAKTNPGLAGGLSTDTQYF
CDR3nt: TGCAGCGCGAAGACCAACCCGGGACTAGCGGGAGGACTTAGCACAGATACGCAGTATTTT
abundance: .
j_gene: TRBJ2-3
d_gene: TRBD2
v_gene: TRBV29-1

CDR3aa: CASSGTTFSTDTQYF
CDR3nt: TGTGCCAGCAGCGGGACTACCTTTAGCACAGATACGCAGTATTTT
abundance: few
j_gene: TRBJ2-3
d_gene: TRBD2
v_gene: TRBV14

CDR3aa: CASSPLRTVGAQYF
CDR3nt: TGTGCCAGCAGTCCTCTTCGGACCGTGGGCGCCCAGTACTTC
abundance: .
j_gene: TRBJ2-5
d_gene: .
v_gene: TRBV12-3/TRBV12-4

CDR3aa: CSAGQGAEYNEQFF
CDR3nt: TGCAGTGCTGGACAGGGGGCCGAATACAATGAGCAGTTCTTC
abundance: .
j_gene: TRBJ2-1
d_gene: TRBD1
v_gene: TRBV20-1

CDR3aa: CASSLDRRVNTEAFF
CDR3nt: TGTGCCAGCAGCTTAGATCGGCGAGTGAACACTGAAGCTTTCTTT
abundance: few
j_gene: TRBJ1-1
d_gene: .
v_gene: TRBV11-2

CDR3aa: CASSLLGGNTEAFF
CDR3nt: TGTGCCAGCAGTTTATTAGGAGGGAACACTGAAGCTTTCTTT
abundance: many
j_gene: TRBJ1-1
d_gene: .
v_gene: TRBV27

CDR3aa: CASKALAGVKETQYF
CDR3nt: TGTGCCAGCAAGGCGCTAGCGGGAGTGAAAGAGACCCAGTACTTC
abundance: few
j_gene: TRBJ2-5
d_gene: TRBD2
v_gene: TRBV6-2/TRBV6-3